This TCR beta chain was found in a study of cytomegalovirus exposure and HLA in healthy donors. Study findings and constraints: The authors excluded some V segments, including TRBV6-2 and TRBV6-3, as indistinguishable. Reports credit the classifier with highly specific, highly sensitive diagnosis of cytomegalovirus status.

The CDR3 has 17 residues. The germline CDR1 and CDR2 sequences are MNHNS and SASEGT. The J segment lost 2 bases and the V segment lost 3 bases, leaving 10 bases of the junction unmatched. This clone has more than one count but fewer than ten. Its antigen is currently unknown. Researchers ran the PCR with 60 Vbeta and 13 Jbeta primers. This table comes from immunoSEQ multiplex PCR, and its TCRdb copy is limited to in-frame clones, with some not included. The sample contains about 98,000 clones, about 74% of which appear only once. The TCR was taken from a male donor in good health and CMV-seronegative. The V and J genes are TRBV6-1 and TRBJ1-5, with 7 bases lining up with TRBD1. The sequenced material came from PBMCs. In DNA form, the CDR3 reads TGTGCCAGCAGTGACAGACAGGGTTTTGGTGGCAATCAGCCCCAGCATTTT. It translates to CASSDRQGFGGNQPQHF.